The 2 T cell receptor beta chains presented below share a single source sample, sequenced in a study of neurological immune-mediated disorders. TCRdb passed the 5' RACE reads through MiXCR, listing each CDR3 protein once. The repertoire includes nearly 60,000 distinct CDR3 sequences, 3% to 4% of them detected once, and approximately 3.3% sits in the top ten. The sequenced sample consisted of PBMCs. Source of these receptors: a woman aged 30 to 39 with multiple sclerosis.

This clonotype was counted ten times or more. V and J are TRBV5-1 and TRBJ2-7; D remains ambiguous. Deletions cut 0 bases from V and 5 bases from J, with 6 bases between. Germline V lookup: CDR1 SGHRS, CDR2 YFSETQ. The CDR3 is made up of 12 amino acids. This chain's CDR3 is CASSLVTHEQYF. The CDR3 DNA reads TGCGCCAGCAGCTTGGTGACCCACGAGCAGTACTTC.

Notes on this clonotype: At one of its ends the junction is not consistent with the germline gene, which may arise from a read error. Here the CDR3 reads CASSLDRYQPQNF. The CDR3, as DNA: TGTGCCAGCAGCTTGGACAGATATCAGCCCCAGAATTTT. The V and J genes are TRBV7-2 and TRBJ1-5; D might be TRBD1 (6 bases). The germline V gene has CDR1 SGHTA and CDR2 FQGNSA. The CDR3 is 13 amino acids.